This T cell receptor (beta chain) stems from a study of blood T cells in healthy people across ages. General study findings and limits: Per-million-T-cell TCR beta diversity fell roughly linearly with age.

Every sample had a minimum of 6.5 million PBMCs isolated. On this clonotype: The target antigen is unknown.

The authors ran a second PCR of about 6 to 11 cycles using a sample-barcoded 5' primer and a J-beta primer mix. MiXCR, run by TCRdb on the 5' RACE reads, gives a single entry per CDR3 protein. Of some 900,000 distinct CDR3 sequences in the sample, around 48% were seen once. The CDR3 contains 13 residues. Looked up from germline, CDR1 is ENHRY and CDR2 is SYGVKD. Between the trimmed V and J ends, which lost 10 bases and 3 bases, there was a span of 16 bases. Sequenced sample: blood. The chain has TRBV10-3 and TRBJ2-7; tentatively, D is TRBD2 (6 bases). The receptor was isolated from a man between 25 and 39 years old in good health. The CDR3 here is CATRTPEGYEQYF. The DNA of the CDR3 is TGTGCCACCCGGACGCCGGAGGGCTACGAGCAGTACTTC.